The 16 T cell receptor beta chains listed next were all sequenced from one sample in a study of T cell responses to AZD1222 COVID-19 vaccine (dated by TCRdb to 2020 to 2022). Libraries were prepared through the immunoSEQ multiplex PCR assay. TCRdb obtained this table from immuneACCESS and retained in-frame rearrangements with V and J assigned. These tables miss some clones; where compared with another copy, unresolved V genes account for less than half of the shortfall, and the remainder is unexplained. This sample gives some 30,000 clones in total; 86% of them show up just once. The ten largest account for 9.5% to 12% of the sample. In the paper's terms, the time point label means: about 28 days (+/-7) after the second vaccine dose. This sample comprised peripheral blood, obtained 28 days after the second AZD1222 dose. Every receptor here comes from an adult who received the AZD1222 COVID-19 vaccine.

This clone was picked up a small number of times. The chain uses TRBV30 and TRBJ2-1; 13 bases fit TRBD2. This CDR3 spans 14 amino acids. Per germline, CDR1 GTSNPN and CDR2 SVGIG (reference sequence). The ends lost 5 bases at V and 6 bases at J; junction bases unmatched: 4. CDR3 nucleotides: TGTGCCTGGCAAACTAGCGGGGGGGCCAATGAGCAGTTCTTC. Translated, it gives CAWQTSGGANEQFF.

This clone is labeled as medium-sized. CDR3 sequence (DNA): TGCAGCGCAATTGCCCTCGGATTCTACAATGAGCAGTTCTTC. Translated, it gives CSAIALGFYNEQFF. The V call is TRBV29-1, the J call TRBJ2-1, with D uncertain. Germline V CDR1 and CDR2: SQVTM, ANQGSEA. V gave up 7 bases and J gave up 3 bases, with 16 bases separating them. The CDR3 runs 14 residues.

The CDR3 DNA reads TGTGCCAGCAGCTTAAGGGACACCTCCTACGAGCAGTACTTC. Its translation is CASSLRDTSYEQYF. This rearrangement joins TRBV5-4 to TRBJ2-7; the D gene is possibly TRBD1 (6 bases). Germline CDR1 reads SGHNT; CDR2 reads YYREEE (reference sequence). There are 14 residues in the CDR3. Trimming left V 2 bases short and J 0 bases short, with 9 bases between.

This chain joins TRBV24-1 and TRBJ2-2; D is perhaps TRBD2 (6 bases). The length of the CDR3 is 14 residues. V was pared by 7 bases and J by 0 bases, with 8 bases between. Per the germline V gene, CDR1 is KGHDR and CDR2 is SFDVKD. The DNA of the CDR3 is TGTGCCACCAGCCTAGCGTCGAACACCGGGGAGCTGTTTTTT. Translation: CATSLASNTGELFF.

The chain recombines TRBV6-5 with TRBJ2-1; 9 bases are shared with TRBD1. The CDR3 is 14 amino acids. Trimming cost V 7 bases and J 3 bases; bases outside gene matches: 4. Per germline, CDR1 MNHEY and CDR2 SVGAGI. For the CDR3, the DNA is TGTGCCAGCACCCGGACAGGGGACTACAATGAGCAGTTCTTC. This gives the protein CASTRTGDYNEQFF.

The chain has TRBV10-3 and TRBJ2-7; D remains ambiguous. V lost 2 bases and J 3 bases, leaving 11 bases between the germline ends. The CDR3 length is 14 residues. The germline CDR1 and CDR2 sequences are ENHRY and SYGVKD. CDR3 protein: CAISEARDGYEQYF. The CDR3 bases are TGTGCCATCAGTGAGGCCAGAGACGGCTACGAGCAGTACTTC.

The V gene is TRBV19, the J gene TRBJ1-1; no clear D gene. Germline V lookup: CDR1 LNHDA, CDR2 SQIVND (reference sequence). This CDR3 spans 15 amino acids. V lost 9 bases, J lost 0 bases, and 17 bases lay in between. The DNA for the CDR3 is TGTGCCAGCAGCCGGACGGACCTTATGAACACTGAAGCTTTCTTT. It is translated as CASSRTDLMNTEAFF.

This clone occurred once. V and J are TRBV7-2 and TRBJ2-1; 11 bases map to TRBD2. V gave up 3 bases and J gave up 1 base; unmatched junction bases: 5. Germline loops: CDR1 SGHTA, CDR2 FQGNSA. The CDR3 is made up of 17 amino acids. The CDR3, as DNA: TGTGCCAGCAGCTTGAGACTAGCGGGGCTGTCCTACAATGAGCAGTTCTTC. It yields the protein CASSLRLAGLSYNEQFF.

This sequence joins TRBV11-2 and TRBJ2-1; weak D call: TRBD1 (5 bases). The length of the CDR3 is 16 residues. The germline CDR1 and CDR2 sequences are SGHAT and FQNNGV. Deletions cut 6 bases from V and 1 base from J, with 16 bases between. CDR3 DNA: TGTGCCAGCAGAGCCTGGGGCTCGAGGTCCTACAATGAGCAGTTCTTC. It is translated as CASRAWGSRSYNEQFF.

The chain recombines TRBV18 with TRBJ1-2; D remains unclear. The V gene lost 5 bases and the J gene lost 2 bases, with 15 bases spanning the gap. In germline, CDR1 is KGHSH, CDR2 LQKENI. This CDR3 region has 15 residues. The CDR3 is CASSAGANGNYGYTF. The CDR3 DNA reads TGTGCCAGCTCAGCAGGAGCGAACGGGAACTATGGCTACACCTTC.

The rearrangement uses TRBV19 and TRBJ1-5; D is unclear. Per the germline V gene, CDR1 is LNHDA and CDR2 is SQIVND (reference sequence). Trimming left V 5 bases short and J 3 bases short, with 20 bases between. There are 17 residues in the CDR3. CDR3 residues: CASSSPPGANYNQPQHF. DNA of the CDR3: TGTGCCAGTAGTTCCCCACCAGGAGCCAACTACAATCAGCCCCAGCATTTT.

The CDR3 is CASSDDRAEAFF. The CDR3 nucleotides are TGTGCCAGCAGCGATGACAGGGCAGAAGCTTTCTTT. V is TRBV11-2 and J is TRBJ1-1, with 7 bases identical to TRBD1. This CDR3 comprises 12 residues. CDR1 and CDR2 (germline): SGHAT, FQNNGV. The ends lost 5 bases at V and 8 bases at J; junction bases unmatched: 5.

The gene calls are TRBV12-3 or TRBV12-4 and TRBJ2-1, with 9 bases fitting TRBD2. V was pared by 11 bases and J by 7 bases, with 9 bases of the junction left unmatched. This CDR3 spans 13 amino acids. The CDR3: CAAGGRARNEQFF. For the CDR3, the DNA is TGTGCCGCGGGGGGGAGGGCCCGAAATGAGCAGTTCTTC.

J is TRBJ1-3 and V is TRBV6-5; no clear D gene. The CDR3 runs 14 residues. The germline V and J ends were trimmed by 2 bases and 4 bases, with 9 bases remaining between them. CDR1 is MNHEY and CDR2 is SVGAGI in the germline V gene. The CDR3 sequence is CASSYGTEGNTIYF. Here the CDR3 DNA reads TGTGCCAGCAGTTACGGAACAGAAGGAAACACCATATATTTT.

The sample holds one count of this clone. This chain connects TRBV7-9 to TRBJ1-1, with D possibly TRBD1 on 5 matching bases. The germline CDR1 and CDR2 sequences are SEHNR and FQNEAQ (reference sequence). This CDR3 contains 13 residues. V lost 2 bases to trimming and J lost 10 bases, with 14 bases between them. CDR3 coding DNA: TGTGCCAGCAGCTTAAATCGTCAGCAGGGAGCTTTCTTT. The encoded protein is CASSLNRQQGAFF.

The chain carries TRBV28 and TRBJ1-5; D unresolved. The CDR3 is made up of 15 amino acids. Germline CDR1 and CDR2: MDHEN and SYDVKM. V gave up 3 bases and J gave up 2 bases, with 11 bases separating them. The DNA of the CDR3 is TGTGCCAGCAGTTTCGGTCTTCGGGGCAATCAGCCCCAGCATTTT. Translated: CASSFGLRGNQPQHF. The full variable domain, rest sourced from reference TRBV28 and TRBJ1-5, is DVKVTQSSRYLVKRTGEKVFLECVQDMDHENMFWYRQDPGLGLRLIYFSYDVKMKEKGDIPEGYSVSREKKERFSLILESASTNQTSMYLCASSFGLRGNQPQHFGDGTRLSIL.